The following is a TCR beta chain sequence with its context. The data were obtained in a study of control samples from healthy donors and cancer patients. Deletions cut 3 bases from V and 3 bases from J, with 9 bases between. Germline CDR1 and CDR2: LNHNV and YYDKDF (reference sequence). The length of the CDR3 is 14 residues. This table comes from immunoSEQ multiplex PCR, and its TCRdb copy is limited to in-frame clones, with some not included. Of around 130,000 clones in the sample, 70% to 90% are singletons; the top ten hold roughly 3.1%. The sample was blood. The gene calls are TRBV15 and TRBJ2-1, with D possibly matching TRBD2 (6 bases). This receptor was obtained from a man between 50 and 59 years old in good health. CDR3 region: CATSSRRGYNEQFF. The CDR3 coding sequence is TGTGCCACCAGCAGTAGGAGGGGCTACAATGAGCAGTTCTTC.